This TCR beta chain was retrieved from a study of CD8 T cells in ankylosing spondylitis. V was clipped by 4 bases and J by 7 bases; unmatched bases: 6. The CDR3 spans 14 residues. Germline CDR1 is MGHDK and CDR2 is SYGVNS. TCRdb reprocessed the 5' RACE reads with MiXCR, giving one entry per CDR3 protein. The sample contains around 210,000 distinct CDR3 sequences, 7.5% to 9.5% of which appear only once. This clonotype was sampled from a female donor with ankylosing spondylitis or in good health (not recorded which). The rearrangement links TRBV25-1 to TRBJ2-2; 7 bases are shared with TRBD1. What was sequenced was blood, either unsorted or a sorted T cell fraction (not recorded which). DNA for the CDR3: TGTGCCAGCAGTGCCAAGACAGGGTACGGGGAGCTGTTTTTT. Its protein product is CASSAKTGYGELFF.